One sample yielded the 29 T cell receptor beta chains listed below, sequenced in a study of CD8 T cells in Susac syndrome. Reverse transcription used roughly 0.5 to 1 ug RNA and random hexamers. TCRdb passed the immunoSEQ multiplex PCR reads through MiXCR, listing each CDR3 protein once. This sample carries some 400,000 distinct CDR3 sequences, 85% of them seen once, and the ten largest clones take around 0.12%. Sequenced material: CD8+ T cells from PBMCs. Receptors originate from a human donor with multiple sclerosis.

The CDR3 DNA reads as TGTGCCAGCTCACCCAGGACTAGCGGGAGTACCGCCGGGGAGCTGTTTTTT. Translated, it gives CASSPRTSGSTAGELFF. The V and J genes are TRBV18 and TRBJ2-2, with 13 nucleotides matching TRBD2. CDR1 is KGHSH and CDR2 is LQKENI in the germline V gene. The CDR3 spans 17 residues. V lost 3 bases to trimming and J lost 6 bases; unmatched junction nucleotides: 7.

V is TRBV28 and J is TRBJ2-1; D may be TRBD1 (5 bases). Germline CDR1 and CDR2: MDHEN and SYDVKM. With 6 bases removed from V and 8 bases from J, the gap between germline ends came to 14 bases. CDR3 length: 13 amino acids. The CDR3 is CASSPQDRDEQFF. The CDR3 DNA sequence: TGTGCCAGCAGCCCACAGGATCGGGATGAGCAGTTCTTC.

V gene TRBV2 combines with J gene TRBJ2-7; 7 bases map to TRBD1. Germline trimming cut 6 bases from V and 0 bases from J; bases unmatched to any gene: 11. CDR1 is SNHLY, CDR2 FYNNEI, per germline. This CDR3 contains 16 residues. For the CDR3, the DNA is TGTGCCAGCAGCCACCCCGGACAGGAAAACTCCTACGAGCAGTACTTC. Residues: CASSHPGQENSYEQYF.

The chain joins TRBV4-1 to TRBJ1-1, with no clear D. Germline V gene data show CDR1 as MGHRA and CDR2 as YSYEKL. This CDR3 comprises 16 residues. With 4 bases removed from V and 8 bases from J, the gap between germline ends came to 23 bases. CDR3 sequence (DNA): TGCGCCAGCAGCCCCCGGTGGGAGACTGGACGCTCGGAAGCTTTCTTT. It codes for CASSPRWETGRSEAFF.

The V and J genes are TRBV11-2 and TRBJ2-1; 8 positions match TRBD2. Germline loops: CDR1 SGHAT, CDR2 FQNNGV. The CDR3 length is 20 residues. V was pared by 4 bases and J by 2 bases, with 19 bases of the junction left unmatched. DNA for the CDR3: TGTGCCAGCAGCTCCCCGACAGCCTTCTGGGCGGGAGGCGCCTACAATGAGCAGTTCTTC. The encoded protein is CASSSPTAFWAGGAYNEQFF.

This clonotype was counted a few times. The CDR3 bases are TGTGCCAGCAGTTCCACGACCTCATCCTACGAGCAGTACTTC. Its translation is CASSSTTSSYEQYF. The gene calls are TRBV27 and TRBJ2-7, with unresolved D. The CDR3 spans 14 residues. CDR1 is MNHEY and CDR2 is SMNVEV in the germline V gene (reference sequence). Trimming removed 4 bases at V and 1 base at J, with 11 bases between.

This clonotype has a single count. The CDR3 DNA follows: TGTGCCAGCTGGGCGGGAGGGCCGTCCTACAATGAGCAGTTCTTC. It specifies CASWAGGPSYNEQFF. The rearrangement joins TRBV12-3 or TRBV12-4 to TRBJ2-1; TRBD2 aligns across 9 bases. The CDR3 covers 15 residues. With 8 bases clipped from V and 1 base from J, the junction kept 6 bases outside the gene matches.

This sequence joins TRBV24-1 and TRBJ2-2; D call uncertain. This CDR3 is built from 14 residues. Trimming took off 9 bases at V and 0 bases at J, with 10 bases between the two ends. Germline V gives CDR1 KGHDR, CDR2 SFDVKD. In DNA form, the CDR3 reads TGTGCCACCGGTTTGACACCGAACACCGGGGAGCTGTTTTTT. Protein: CATGLTPNTGELFF.

The chain uses TRBV30 and TRBJ1-1, with a weak D call TRBD1 (5 bases). Trimming shortened V by 2 bases and J by 6 bases, and 19 bases separated the two germline ends. There are 15 residues in the CDR3. The germline V gene has CDR1 GTSNPN and CDR2 SVGIG (reference sequence). Written as DNA, the CDR3 is TGTGCCTGGAGTACTCCCCACGGGGGGTGGGCTGAAGCTTTCTTT. Amino acid sequence: CAWSTPHGGWAEAFF. The entire variable domain, with the rest obtained from reference TRBV30 and TRBJ1-1, is as follows: SQTIHQWPATLVQPVGSPLSLECTVEGTSNPNLYWYRQAAGRGLQLLFYSVGIGQISSEVPQNLSASRPQDRQFILSSKKLLLSDSGFYLCAWSTPHGGWAEAFFGQGTRLTVV.

This CDR3 reads CASSPTAVTVLAKNIQYF. CDR3 DNA sequence: TGCGCCAGCAGCCCCACTGCCGTCACAGTACTAGCCAAAAACATTCAGTACTTC. The chain has TRBV5-1 and TRBJ2-4, with unresolved D. The CDR3 is made up of 18 amino acids. V was clipped by 4 bases and J by 0 bases, with 20 bases between them. Germline V lookup: CDR1 SGHRS, CDR2 YFSETQ. Full variable domain (missing parts from reference TRBV5-1 and TRBJ2-4): KAGVTQTPRYLIKTRGQQVTLSCSPISGHRSVSWYQQTPGQGLQFLFEYFSETQRNKGNFPGRFSGRQFSNSRSEMNVSTLELGDSALYLCASSPTAVTVLAKNIQYFGAGTRLSVL.

V is TRBV5-1 and J is TRBJ1-1; the D gene is possibly TRBD1 (5 bases). Looked up from germline, CDR1 is SGHRS and CDR2 is YFSETQ. The CDR3 has 14 residues. Between the trimmed V and J ends, which lost 0 bases and 5 bases, there was a span of 11 bases. The CDR3 DNA follows: TGCGCCAGCAGCTTGGGCCCGGGGGGGACTGAAGCTTTCTTT. It translates to CASSLGPGGTEAFF.

CDR3 in amino acids: CASSRTGVNSPLHF. In DNA, the CDR3 is TGTGCCAGCAGTCGGACGGGAGTCAATTCACCCCTCCACTTT. This chain joins TRBV12-3 or TRBV12-4 and TRBJ1-6; unclear D gene. The V end was cut by 5 bases, the J end by 7 bases, with 12 bases between. The CDR3 loop spans 14 amino acids.

The V gene is TRBV4-1, the J gene TRBJ1-2; D gene unclear. Germline CDR1 and CDR2: MGHRA and YSYEKL. This CDR3 comprises 16 residues. Trimming shortened V by 0 bases and J by 4 bases, and 15 bases separated the two germline ends. The CDR3 nucleotides are TGCGCCAGCAGCCAAGATAGGTCCCTCCGGCCCTATGGCTACACCTTC. Translation: CASSQDRSLRPYGYTF.

This clonotype was counted a few times. The chain couples TRBV6-5 to TRBJ2-5; 11 positions match TRBD2. CDR3 length: 15 amino acids. CDR1 and CDR2 from the germline V gene are MNHEY and SVGAGI. Trimming removed 5 bases from V and 3 bases from J; junction bases left unmatched: 5. In DNA, the CDR3 is TGTGCCAGCAGTGTACTAGCGGGAGATAAAGAGACCCAGTACTTC. This codes for CASSVLAGDKETQYF.

The chain links TRBV5-6 to TRBJ2-1; D gene uncertain. From germline, CDR1 is SGHDT and CDR2 YYEEEE. The CDR3 sequence is 12 residues long. The V end lost 1 base, the J end lost 7 bases, and 6 bases lay between the germline ends. DNA of the CDR3: TGTGCCAGCAGCTTGACTCGTAATGAGCAGTTCTTC. Its protein product is CASSLTRNEQFF.

The V and J genes are TRBV7-8 and TRBJ2-1; 7 positions agree with TRBD2. CDR1 is SGHVS, CDR2 FQNEAQ, per germline. The CDR3 totals 14 residues. V lost 1 base to trimming and J lost 8 bases; unmatched junction nucleotides: 5. Written as DNA, the CDR3 is TGTGCCAGCAGCTTAGACGGGGGGACGGATGAGCAGTTCTTC. This codes for CASSLDGGTDEQFF.

V and J are TRBV29-1 and TRBJ2-7, with TRBD2 as a possible D gene (5 bases). CDR3 size: 15 residues. Germline CDR1 and CDR2: SQVTM and ANQGSEA. V was cut by 6 bases and J by 4 bases, with 22 bases left in between. In DNA form, the CDR3 reads TGCAGCGTGGAATGGGAGTCGACGGCGGGTTACGAGCAGTACTTC. Protein sequence: CSVEWESTAGYEQYF.

The genes are TRBV11-2 and TRBJ2-7; 7 bases fit TRBD2. The J segment lost 3 bases and the V segment lost 0 bases, leaving 5 bases of the junction unmatched. Germline CDR1 SGHAT, CDR2 FQNNGV. CDR3 length: 15 amino acids. CDR3 DNA: TGTGCCAGCAGCTTAGATCTGGGGGGGAACTACGAGCAGTACTTC. It yields the protein CASSLDLGGNYEQYF. The variable domain in full, with the rest retrieved from reference TRBV11-2 and TRBJ2-7, is EAGVAQSPRYKIIEKRQSVAFWCNPISGHATLYWYQQILGQGPKLLIQFQNNGVVDDSQLPKDRFSAERLKGVDSTLKIQPAKLEDSAVYLCASSLDLGGNYEQYFGPGTRLTVT.

The chain recombines TRBV9 with TRBJ1-1; TRBD1 aligns across 8 bases. Trimming took 2 bases from V and 6 from J; bases not matched to a gene: 6. The CDR3 length is 14 residues. CDR1 and CDR2 (germline): SGDLS, YYNGEE. The CDR3 spells CASSVGQGVAEAFF. CDR3 coding DNA: TGTGCCAGCAGCGTTGGACAGGGAGTCGCTGAAGCTTTCTTT.

The chain employs TRBV5-4 and TRBJ1-1, with D tentatively TRBD1 (6 bases). Trimming stripped 0 bases from V and 4 bases from J, with 16 bases between. CDR3 length: 16 amino acids. Germline V lookup: CDR1 SGHNT, CDR2 YYREEE (reference sequence). CDR3 DNA: TGTGCCAGCAGCTTGGCCGGGGGGGCGAGGGGCACTGAAGCTTTCTTT. Protein sequence: CASSLAGGARGTEAFF.

V and J are TRBV7-2 and TRBJ2-3; D gene ambiguous. V lost 5 bases, J lost 2 bases, and 14 bases lay in between. The CDR3 is made up of 15 amino acids. Germline CDR1 is SGHTA and CDR2 is FQGNSA. CDR3 bases: TGTGCCAGCAGCCCCTACTCTACGCCCACAGATACGCAGTATTTT. This codes for CASSPYSTPTDTQYF.

This chain connects TRBV12-5 to TRBJ1-1; 8 bases map to TRBD1. CDR1 and CDR2 from the germline V gene are LGHNT and FRNRAP. After removal of 3 bases from V and 1 base from J, the junction contained 13 bases not matched to a gene. The CDR3 sequence is 18 residues long. CDR3 DNA sequence: TGTGCTAGTGGTTTCGATACCGACGGGACAGGCGAGAACACTGAAGCTTTCTTT. Its translation is CASGFDTDGTGENTEAFF.

This rearrangement joins TRBV25-1 to TRBJ1-3; D uncertain. The germline V gene has CDR1 MGHDK and CDR2 SYGVNS. Trimming left V 0 bases short and J 4 bases short, with 10 bases between. The CDR3 totals 15 residues. In DNA, the CDR3 is TGTGCCAGCAGTGAATATTACGGAGAGGGAAACACCATATATTTT. This codes for CASSEYYGEGNTIYF.

The rearrangement joins TRBV24-1 to TRBJ2-2; maybe TRBD1 (6 bases). This CDR3 contains 16 residues. V gave up 2 bases and J gave up 2 bases, with 11 bases separating them. Per the germline V gene, CDR1 is KGHDR and CDR2 is SFDVKD. This CDR3 is CATSDSTGLNTGELFF. DNA for the CDR3: TGTGCCACCAGTGATTCTACAGGGTTAAACACCGGGGAGCTGTTTTTT.

The chain uses TRBV29-1 and TRBJ1-2; TRBD1 is a possible D gene (5 bases). Per germline, CDR1 SQVTM and CDR2 ANQGSEA. The length of the CDR3 is 14 residues. With 4 bases removed from V and 1 base from J, the gap between germline ends came to 13 bases. The DNA for the CDR3 is TGCAGCGTTGCGCCTGGGGCGATTAACTATGGCTACACCTTC. It yields the protein CSVAPGAINYGYTF. Filled out from reference TRBV29-1 and TRBJ1-2, the complete variable domain reads SAVISQKPSRDICQRGTSLTIQCQVDSQVTMMFWYRQQPGQSLTLIATANQGSEATYESGFVIDKFPISRPNLTFSTLTVSNMSPEDSSIYLCSVAPGAINYGYTFGSGTRLTVV.

The rearrangement links TRBV28 to TRBJ2-3; 10 nucleotides line up with TRBD1. The CDR3 has 17 residues. The junction had 7 bases not matched to a gene; V was cut back by 1 base and J by 3 bases. From germline, CDR1 is MDHEN and CDR2 SYDVKM. The CDR3 sequence is CASSLSTGTGATDTQYF. In nucleotides, the CDR3 is TGTGCCAGCAGTTTATCAACCGGGACAGGGGCAACAGATACGCAGTATTTT.

The rearrangement links TRBV28 to TRBJ2-7, with TRBD2 matching 10 bases. The germline V gene has CDR1 MDHEN and CDR2 SYDVKM. V lost 5 bases to trimming and J lost 7 bases; unmatched junction nucleotides: 11. The CDR3 totals 15 residues. The CDR3 loop is CASSPRGSGRTEQYF. CDR3 bases: TGTGCCAGCAGTCCCCGGGGTAGCGGGAGGACGGAGCAGTACTTC.

The rearrangement uses TRBV5-1 and TRBJ2-5; D remains ambiguous. CDR3 length: 16 residues. Germline CDR1 is SGHRS and CDR2 is YFSETQ. Trimming took off 3 bases at V and 3 bases at J, with 18 bases between the two ends. The CDR3 is CASSYTPGSKKETQYF. The CDR3 DNA sequence: TGCGCCAGCAGCTACACTCCCGGCTCCAAGAAAGAGACCCAGTACTTC.

This sequence joins TRBV19 and TRBJ2-2, with D perhaps matching TRBD2 (7 bases). V was shortened by 5 bases and J by 4 bases, with 11 bases between the two germline ends. The CDR3 has 14 amino acids. Germline loops: CDR1 LNHDA, CDR2 SQIVND (reference sequence). CDR3 sequence: CASSYGGPTGELFF. The CDR3 coding sequence is TGTGCCAGTAGTTACGGGGGGCCCACCGGGGAGCTGTTTTTT.